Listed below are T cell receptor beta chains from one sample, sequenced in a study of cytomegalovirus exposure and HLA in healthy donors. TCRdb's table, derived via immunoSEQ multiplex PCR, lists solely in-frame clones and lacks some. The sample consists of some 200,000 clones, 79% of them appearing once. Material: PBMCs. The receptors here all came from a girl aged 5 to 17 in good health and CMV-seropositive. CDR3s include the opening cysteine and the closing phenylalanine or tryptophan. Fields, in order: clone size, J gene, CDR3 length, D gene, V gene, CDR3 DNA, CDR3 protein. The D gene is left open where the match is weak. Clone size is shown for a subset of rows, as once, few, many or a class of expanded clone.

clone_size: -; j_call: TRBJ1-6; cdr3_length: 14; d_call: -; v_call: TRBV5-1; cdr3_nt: TGCGCCAGCAGCTTGGGGGGCGCGAATTCACCCCTCCACTTT; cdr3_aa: CASSLGGANSPLHF
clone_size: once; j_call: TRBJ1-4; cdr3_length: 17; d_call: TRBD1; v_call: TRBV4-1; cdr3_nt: TGCGCCAGCAGCCAATCTCTGACAGGGGCAACTAATGAAAAACTGTTTTTT; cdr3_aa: CASSQSLTGATNEKLFF
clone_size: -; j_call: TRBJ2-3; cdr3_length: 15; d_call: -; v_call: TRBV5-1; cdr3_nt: TGCGCCAGCAGCTTGGAGTCGAGGCTGGTGGATACGCAGTATTTT; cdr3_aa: CASSLESRLVDTQYF
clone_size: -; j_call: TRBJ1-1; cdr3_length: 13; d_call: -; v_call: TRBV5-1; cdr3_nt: TGCGCCAGCAGCGAGGACAGAAACACTGAAGCTTTCTTT; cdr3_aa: CASSEDRNTEAFF
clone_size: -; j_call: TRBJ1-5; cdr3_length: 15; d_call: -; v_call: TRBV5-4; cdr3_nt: TGTGCCAGCAGCAGGGGGGCGGGGGTCAATCAGCCCCAGCATTTT; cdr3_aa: CASSRGAGVNQPQHF
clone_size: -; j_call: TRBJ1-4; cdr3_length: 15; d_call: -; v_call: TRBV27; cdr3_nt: TGTGCCAGCAGCCGACCCCCGGACAGTAGCGAAAAACTGTTTTTT; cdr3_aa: CASSRPPDSSEKLFF
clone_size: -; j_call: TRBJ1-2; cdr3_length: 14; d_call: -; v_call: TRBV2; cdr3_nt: TGTGCCAGCAGTGAAGCGGGCCCTAACTATGGCTACACCTTC; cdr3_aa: CASSEAGPNYGYTF
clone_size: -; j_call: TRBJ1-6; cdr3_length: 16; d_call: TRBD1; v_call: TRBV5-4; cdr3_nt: TGTGCCAGCAGCTTGGGCCAGGGGGCCCCAAATTCACCCCTCCACTTT; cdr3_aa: CASSLGQGAPNSPLHF
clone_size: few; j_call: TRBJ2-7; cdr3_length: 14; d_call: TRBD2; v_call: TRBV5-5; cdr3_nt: TGTGCCAGCAGCTTGGTCGGGGGGGGCCACGAGCAGTACTTC; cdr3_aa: CASSLVGGGHEQYF
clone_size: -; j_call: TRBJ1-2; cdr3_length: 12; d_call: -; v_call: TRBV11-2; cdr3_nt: TGTGCCAGCAGCTTCTCTAACTATGGCTACACCTTC; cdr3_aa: CASSFSNYGYTF
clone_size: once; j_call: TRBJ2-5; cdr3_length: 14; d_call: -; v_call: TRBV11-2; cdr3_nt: TGTGCCAGCAGCTTCAATAACAGGCAAGAGACCCAGTACTTC; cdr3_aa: CASSFNNRQETQYF
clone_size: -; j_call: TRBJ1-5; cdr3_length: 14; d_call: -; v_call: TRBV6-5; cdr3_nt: TGTGCCAGCAGTTCGGGACAACTCAATCAGCCCCAGCATTTT; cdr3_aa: CASSSGQLNQPQHF
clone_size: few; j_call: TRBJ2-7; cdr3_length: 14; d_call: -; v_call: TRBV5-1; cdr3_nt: TGCGCCAGCAGTCCGGACGGGGAAAACTACGAGCAGTACTTC; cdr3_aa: CASSPDGENYEQYF
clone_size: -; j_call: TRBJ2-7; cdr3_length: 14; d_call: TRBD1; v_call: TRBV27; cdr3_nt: TGTGCCAGCAGCCGGGACAGGGTCGCCTACGAGCAGTACTTC; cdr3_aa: CASSRDRVAYEQYF
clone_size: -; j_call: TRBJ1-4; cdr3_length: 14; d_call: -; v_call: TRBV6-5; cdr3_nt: TGTGCCAGCAGCATCATAGCAACTAATGAAAAACTGTTTTTT; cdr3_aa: CASSIIATNEKLFF
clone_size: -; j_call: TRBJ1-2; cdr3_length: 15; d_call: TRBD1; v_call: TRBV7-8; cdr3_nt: TGTGCCAGCAGCCCAATGCTGGGACAGGGGGGCGGCTACACCTTC; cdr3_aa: CASSPMLGQGGGYTF
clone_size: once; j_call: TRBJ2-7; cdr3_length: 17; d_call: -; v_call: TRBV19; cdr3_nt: TGTGCCAGTAGTATTTCCCTTTGTCGTCACAACATCTACGAGCAGTACTTC; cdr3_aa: CASSISLCRHNIYEQYF
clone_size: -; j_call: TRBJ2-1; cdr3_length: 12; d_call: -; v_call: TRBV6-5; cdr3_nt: TGTGCCAGCAGAAATCTCCGCGATGAGCAGTTCTTC; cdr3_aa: CASRNLRDEQFF
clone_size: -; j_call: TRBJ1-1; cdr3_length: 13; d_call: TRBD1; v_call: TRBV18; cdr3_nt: TGTGCCAGCTCACCACGGACAGGAGGGGAAGCTTTCTTT; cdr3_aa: CASSPRTGGEAFF
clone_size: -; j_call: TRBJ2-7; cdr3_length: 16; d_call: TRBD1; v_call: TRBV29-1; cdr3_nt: TGCAGCGCGCGACTGACAGGGGGCGCTGGCTCCTACGAGCAGTACTTC; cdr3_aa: CSARLTGGAGSYEQYF
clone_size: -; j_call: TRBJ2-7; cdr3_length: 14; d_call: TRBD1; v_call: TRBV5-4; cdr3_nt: TGTGCCAGCAGCTTGGACAGGGGCTCCTACGAGCAGTACTTC; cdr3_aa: CASSLDRGSYEQYF
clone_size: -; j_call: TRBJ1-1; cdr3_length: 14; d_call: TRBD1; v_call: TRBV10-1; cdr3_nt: TGCGCCAGCAGGGCCGGGACAGGGGCCACTGAAGCTTTCTTT; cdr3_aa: CASRAGTGATEAFF
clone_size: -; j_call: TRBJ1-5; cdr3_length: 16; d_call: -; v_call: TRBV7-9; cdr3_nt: TGTGCCAGCAGCCATGGGGCCCAGGGCGATAATCAGCCCCAGCATTTT; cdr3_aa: CASSHGAQGDNQPQHF
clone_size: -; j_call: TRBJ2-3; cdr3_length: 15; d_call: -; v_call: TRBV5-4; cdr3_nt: TGTGCCAGCAGCTTAAGAGGTCTGGGCACAGATACGCAGTATTTT; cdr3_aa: CASSLRGLGTDTQYF
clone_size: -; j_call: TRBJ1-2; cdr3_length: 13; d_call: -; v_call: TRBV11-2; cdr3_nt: TGTGCCAGCAGCTCGGGACTGAAAGAAGGCTACACCTTC; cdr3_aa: CASSSGLKEGYTF
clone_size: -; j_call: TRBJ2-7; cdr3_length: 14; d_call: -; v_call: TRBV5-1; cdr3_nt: TGCGCCAGCAGCACCGCGGGCGAGGCCTACGAGCAGTACTTC; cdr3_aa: CASSTAGEAYEQYF
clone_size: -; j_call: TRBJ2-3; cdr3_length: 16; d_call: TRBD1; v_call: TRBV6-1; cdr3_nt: TGTGCCAGCAGTGTCTCCGGGACAGACACCTGGGATACGCAGTATTTT; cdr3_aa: CASSVSGTDTWDTQYF
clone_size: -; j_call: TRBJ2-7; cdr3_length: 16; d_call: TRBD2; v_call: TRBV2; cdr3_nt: TGTGCCAGCAGTGAGGAACTAGCGGGGGGGCCCGGCGAGCAGTACTTC; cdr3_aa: CASSEELAGGPGEQYF
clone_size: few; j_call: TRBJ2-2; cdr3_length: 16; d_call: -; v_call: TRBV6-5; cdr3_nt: TGTGCCAGCAGTTACTCCCCGGGGGGCGGGACCGGGGAGCTGTTTTTT; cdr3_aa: CASSYSPGGGTGELFF
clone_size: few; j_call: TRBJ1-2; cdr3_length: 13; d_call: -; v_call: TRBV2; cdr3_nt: TGTGCCAGCAGTGAACCAGGAGGAGGAGGCTACACCTTC; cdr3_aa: CASSEPGGGGYTF
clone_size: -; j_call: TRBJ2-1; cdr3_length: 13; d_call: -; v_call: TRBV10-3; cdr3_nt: TGTGCCATCAAGGGGTCCAACTACAATGAGCAGTTCTTC; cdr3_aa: CAIKGSNYNEQFF
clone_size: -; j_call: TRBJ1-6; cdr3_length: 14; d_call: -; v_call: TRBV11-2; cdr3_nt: TGTGCCAGCAGCTTCGCGGCTTCCAATTCACCCCTCCACTTT; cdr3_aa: CASSFAASNSPLHF
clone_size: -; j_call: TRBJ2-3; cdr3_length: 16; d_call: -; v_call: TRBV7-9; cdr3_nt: TGTGCCAGCAGCTTAGTTTTGGGGGCTTCGACAGATACGCAGTATTTT; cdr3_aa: CASSLVLGASTDTQYF
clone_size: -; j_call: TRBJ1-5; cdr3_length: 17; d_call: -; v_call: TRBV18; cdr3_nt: TGTGCCAGCTCAAGTAAGAGCCCTGCAGGGAGCAATCAGCCCCAGCATTTT; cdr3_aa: CASSSKSPAGSNQPQHF
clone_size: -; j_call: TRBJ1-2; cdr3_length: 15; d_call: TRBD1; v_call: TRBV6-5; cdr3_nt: TGTGCCAGCAGGAGACCGGACAGGGTCGACTATGGCTACACCTTC; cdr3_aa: CASRRPDRVDYGYTF
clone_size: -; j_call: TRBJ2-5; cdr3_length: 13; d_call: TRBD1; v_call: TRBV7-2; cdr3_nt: TGTGCCAGCAAGGGGGCGGTCCAAGAGACCCAGTACTTC; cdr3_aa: CASKGAVQETQYF
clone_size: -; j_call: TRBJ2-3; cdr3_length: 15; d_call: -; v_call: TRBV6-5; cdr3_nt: TGTGCCAGCAGTTACTCGGGTGTCGGGGATGATACGCAGTATTTT; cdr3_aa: CASSYSGVGDDTQYF
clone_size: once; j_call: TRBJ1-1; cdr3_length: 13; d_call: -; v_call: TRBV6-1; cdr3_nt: TGTGCCAGCAGTGAGACAGCCTTCTTAACCGCTTTCTTT; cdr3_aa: CASSETAFLTAFF
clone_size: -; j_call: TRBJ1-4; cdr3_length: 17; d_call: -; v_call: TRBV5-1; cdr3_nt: TGCGCCAGCAGCCCGTGGCCCGAGGGGGATAAAAGGGAAAAACTGTTTTTT; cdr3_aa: CASSPWPEGDKREKLFF
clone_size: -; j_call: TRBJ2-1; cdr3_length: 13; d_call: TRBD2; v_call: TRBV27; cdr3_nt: TGTGCCAGCTCATGGACTAGCGACTATGAGCAGTTCTTC; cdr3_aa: CASSWTSDYEQFF
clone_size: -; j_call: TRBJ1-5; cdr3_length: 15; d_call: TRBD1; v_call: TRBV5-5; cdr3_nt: TGTGCCAGCAGCGTCCTACAGGGGGACAATCAGCCCCAGCATTTT; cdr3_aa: CASSVLQGDNQPQHF